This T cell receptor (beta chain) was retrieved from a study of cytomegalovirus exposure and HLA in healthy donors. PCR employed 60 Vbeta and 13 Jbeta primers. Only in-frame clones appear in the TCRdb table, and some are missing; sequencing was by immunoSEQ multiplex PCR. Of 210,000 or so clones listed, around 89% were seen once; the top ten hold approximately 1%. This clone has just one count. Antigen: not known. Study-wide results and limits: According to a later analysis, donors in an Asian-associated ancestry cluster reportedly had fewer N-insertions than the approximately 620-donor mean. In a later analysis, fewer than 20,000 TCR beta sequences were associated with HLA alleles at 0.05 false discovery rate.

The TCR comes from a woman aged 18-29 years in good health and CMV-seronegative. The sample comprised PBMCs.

CDR3 sequence (DNA): TGTGCCAGCAGCTGGGGGGTAGAGGGTCCCCAGCATTTT. This gives the protein CASSWGVEGPQHF. The chain employs TRBV5-6 and TRBJ1-5, with D perhaps matching TRBD1 (5 bases). V was pared by 3 bases and J by 10 bases, with 14 bases between. CDR1 is SGHDT, CDR2 YYEEEE, per germline. The CDR3 loop spans 13 amino acids.